This TCR beta chain was identified during a study of T-cell reconstitution after alpha-beta-depleted transplantation in children. Unique molecular identifiers were incorporated when the TCRbeta library was constructed. TCRdb re-called the PCR reads through MiXCR, storing one row per CDR3 protein. Of about 3,300 distinct CDR3 sequences in the sample, roughly 30% were seen once. Trimming pared 0 bases from V and 4 bases from J, leaving 9 bases between. Germline values: CDR1 SGHRS, CDR2 YFSETQ. The CDR3 sequence is 14 residues long. Study-level results: Where alpha-beta T cells came from about two months after transplant was reportedly several hundred expanded graft clones.

Within the sample, this clonotype is medium-sized (0.01 to 0.1%). Antigen: not known. The receptor was isolated from a male patient between 2 and 10 years old who had a stem cell transplant for acute myeloid leukemia, so the T cells may come from the graft donor. This specimen consisted of PBMCs, mostly from graft donor cells, obtained 60 days after TCRalphabeta/CD19-depleted stem cell transplant. The chain couples TRBV5-1 to TRBJ2-3; the D gene could be TRBD1 or TRBD2 (5 bases each). The CDR3 DNA is TGCGCCAGCAGCTTGGGGGGGTTTCCAGATACGCAGTATTTT. It is translated as CASSLGGFPDTQYF.